This TCR beta chain was sequenced during a study of vaccination and CD4 T cells after COVID-19. Documented time point: late sampling 161 to 241 days after vaccination in a few convalescent patients. Treatment here: approximately nine-day PBMC culture with coronavirus spike peptide pools or control peptides (ViraFEST assay). The CDR3 runs 11 residues. CDR1 and CDR2 (germline): SGHNT, YENEEA. The V gene end was trimmed by 4 bases and the J gene end by 7 bases; junction bases not matched to a gene: 0. This clonotype has only a few counts. Its target is not known. The Oncomine TCR Beta short-read assay sequenced DNA from cultured CD4+ T cells. TCRdb re-derived calls from the PCR reads in MiXCR, one entry per CDR3 protein. The data contain about 22,000 distinct CDR3 sequences, 30% to 45% of them singletons.

The V and J genes are TRBV11-3 and TRBJ2-5, with 7 bases identical to TRBD2. This specimen was CD4+ T cells from blood, cultured in vitro, taken about 7 months after SARS-CoV-2 vaccination. The sequence was obtained from a human donor who had recovered from COVID-19. CDR3 sequence reads: CASSSGGTQYF. As DNA, the CDR3 is TGTGCCAGCAGCTCGGGGGGGACCCAGTACTTC.